This entry features one T cell receptor (beta chain) sequence. This specimen comes from a study of blood T cell repertoires in COVID-19. Across the study: Whether acute or convalescent, the COVID-19 samples came from the United States, Italy and Spain. PBMCs, B-cell-depleted T cells, or T cells were the source of the cDNA or gDNA that made up the material.

The CDR3 extends over 15 amino acids. CDR1 and CDR2 (germline): KGHDR, SFDVKD. The V end was cut by 3 bases, the J end by 8 bases, with 15 bases between. As processed by the authors: The assay estimated nucleated cells by amplifying reference gene primers. The method was immunoSEQ multiplex PCR; TCRdb's version includes in-frame clones alone and lacks a portion of them. Clone size and the V and J calls come from that table; the DNA yielded D and trimming. The sample has 140,000 to 150,000 clones; approximately 90% are singletons. This sequence joins TRBV24-1 and TRBJ1-4; D is perhaps TRBD1 (5 bases). Sample: peripheral blood. The TCR sequence derives from a man in his 60s with active or convalescent COVID-19. For the CDR3, the DNA is TGTGCCACCAGTGATCCACAGTCGGGGGAAGAAAAACTGTTTTTT. It is translated as CATSDPQSGEEKLFF.